Listed below are T cell receptor beta chains from one sample, sequenced in a study of T-cell memory formation after mild COVID-19. TCRdb passed the 5' RACE reads through MiXCR, listing each CDR3 protein once. This table holds some 410,000 distinct CDR3 sequences, 23% found once. The sequenced material came from PBMCs or a T cell subset sorted from them (not recorded which). Every receptor here comes from an adult woman who had mild COVID-19 (a few samples of this study predate the infection). Cell type and time point are not known. The CDR3 runs from the conserved cysteine through the conserved F or W. D genes are given only for firm matches. For some rows the clone size is stated as once, few or many, or as a class when expanded; others skip it.

v_call: TRBV30
clone_size: -
d_call: -
j_call: TRBJ2-1
cdr3_aa: CAWSPDHRYNEQFF
cdr3_nt: TGTGCCTGGAGTCCGGACCACCGTTACAATGAGCAGTTCTTC

v_call: TRBV20-1
clone_size: -
d_call: -
j_call: TRBJ1-5
cdr3_aa: CSARDPGLVQPQHF
cdr3_nt: TGCAGTGCTAGAGACCCGGGGTTGGTTCAGCCCCAGCATTTT

v_call: TRBV20-1
clone_size: few
d_call: TRBD1
j_call: TRBJ1-2
cdr3_aa: CSARDRTGGARGYTF
cdr3_nt: TGCAGTGCTAGAGACCGGACAGGGGGCGCCAGGGGCTACACCTTC

v_call: TRBV4-2
clone_size: -
d_call: -
j_call: TRBJ2-7
cdr3_aa: CASSHNRRGPTSYEQYF
cdr3_nt: TGTGCCAGCAGCCACAATCGAAGAGGACCCACCTCCTACGAGCAGTACTTC

v_call: TRBV5-1
clone_size: few
d_call: -
j_call: TRBJ1-1
cdr3_aa: CASSFGQMNTEAFF
cdr3_nt: TGCGCCAGCAGCTTCGGACAGATGAACACTGAAGCTTTCTTT

v_call: TRBV7-2
clone_size: -
d_call: TRBD1
j_call: TRBJ1-2
cdr3_aa: CASSRTGGVEGYTF
cdr3_nt: TGTGCCAGCAGCCGTACAGGGGGCGTAGAAGGCTACACCTTC

v_call: TRBV6-5
clone_size: -
d_call: TRBD2
j_call: TRBJ2-3
cdr3_aa: CASSMTSGGAIDTQYF
cdr3_nt: TGTGCCAGCAGTATGACTAGCGGGGGGGCCATAGATACGCAGTATTTT

v_call: TRBV7-9
clone_size: few
d_call: TRBD1
j_call: TRBJ2-2
cdr3_aa: CASRDRFNTGELFF
cdr3_nt: TGTGCCAGCAGGGACAGGTTTAACACCGGGGAGCTGTTTTTT

v_call: TRBV12-5
clone_size: -
d_call: -
j_call: TRBJ2-7
cdr3_aa: CASGPCQGCEQYF
cdr3_nt: TGTGCTAGTGGTCCCTGTCAGGGTTGCGAGCAGTACTTC

v_call: TRBV5-1
clone_size: -
d_call: -
j_call: TRBJ2-6
cdr3_aa: CASSLSGDPGANVLTF
cdr3_nt: TGCGCCAGCAGCTTATCAGGGGACCCTGGGGCCAACGTCCTGACTTTC

v_call: TRBV6-1
clone_size: -
d_call: TRBD2
j_call: TRBJ2-1
cdr3_aa: CASSVLAGGRNEQFF
cdr3_nt: TGTGCCAGCAGTGTACTAGCGGGGGGGCGGAATGAGCAGTTCTTC

v_call: TRBV5-6
clone_size: -
d_call: TRBD2
j_call: TRBJ2-1
cdr3_aa: CASSFAGTSGNEQFF
cdr3_nt: TGTGCCAGCAGCTTTGCCGGGACTAGCGGGAATGAGCAGTTCTTC

v_call: TRBV5-1
clone_size: many
d_call: TRBD2
j_call: TRBJ2-7
cdr3_aa: CASSDTSGSPYEQYF
cdr3_nt: TGCGCCAGCAGCGATACTAGCGGGAGCCCCTACGAGCAGTACTTC

v_call: TRBV5-6
clone_size: few
d_call: TRBD1
j_call: TRBJ2-7
cdr3_aa: CASSLQEGAFDYEQYF
cdr3_nt: TGTGCCAGCAGCTTGCAAGAGGGGGCTTTCGACTACGAGCAGTACTTC

v_call: TRBV5-6
clone_size: few
d_call: -
j_call: TRBJ2-1
cdr3_aa: CASSHPLSYNEQFF
cdr3_nt: TGTGCCAGCAGCCATCCCCTCTCCTACAATGAGCAGTTCTTC

v_call: TRBV4-3
clone_size: -
d_call: -
j_call: TRBJ2-7
cdr3_aa: CASSQGISYEQYF
cdr3_nt: TGCGCCAGCAGCCAAGGGATATCCTACGAGCAGTACTTC

v_call: TRBV6-6
clone_size: few
d_call: -
j_call: TRBJ2-7
cdr3_aa: CASRATYEQYF
cdr3_nt: TGTGCCAGCAGGGCCACCTACGAGCAGTACTTC

v_call: TRBV4-1
clone_size: many
d_call: -
j_call: TRBJ2-3
cdr3_aa: CASSTPSSGARWEDDTQYF
cdr3_nt: TGCGCCAGCAGCACCCCGTCCTCGGGGGCGAGGTGGGAGGACGATACGCAGTATTTT

v_call: TRBV20-1
clone_size: few
d_call: -
j_call: TRBJ2-3
cdr3_aa: CSARGSSGDTQYF
cdr3_nt: TGCAGTGCTAGAGGGTCGAGTGGAGATACGCAGTATTTT

v_call: TRBV28
clone_size: -
d_call: -
j_call: TRBJ2-5
cdr3_aa: CASNPGKGTQYF
cdr3_nt: TGTGCCAGCAATCCAGGGAAGGGGACCCAGTACTTC

v_call: TRBV4-2
clone_size: few
d_call: -
j_call: TRBJ2-2
cdr3_aa: CASSRGPTNTGELFF
cdr3_nt: TGTGCCAGCAGCCGAGGGCCCACGAACACCGGGGAGCTGTTTTTT

v_call: TRBV5-4
clone_size: once
d_call: -
j_call: TRBJ2-7
cdr3_aa: CASSLGELSPHFFYEQYF
cdr3_nt: TGTGCCAGCAGCTTGGGGGAGCTTTCACCTCATTTTTTCTACGAGCAGTACTTC

v_call: TRBV7-8
clone_size: -
d_call: -
j_call: TRBJ1-1
cdr3_aa: CATQVGGGTEAFF
cdr3_nt: TGTGCCACACAGGTCGGGGGTGGGACTGAAGCTTTCTTT

v_call: TRBV7-6
clone_size: -
d_call: -
j_call: TRBJ2-1
cdr3_aa: CASSTRDIAYNEQFF
cdr3_nt: TGTGCCAGCAGCACCCGGGACATCGCCTACAATGAGCAGTTCTTC

v_call: TRBV13
clone_size: few
d_call: TRBD1
j_call: TRBJ2-1
cdr3_aa: CASSSTAGTGGKREQFF
cdr3_nt: TGTGCCAGCAGCTCGACCGCCGGGACAGGGGGAAAGCGGGAGCAGTTCTTC

v_call: TRBV7-2
clone_size: -
d_call: TRBD2
j_call: TRBJ2-3
cdr3_aa: CASRVTSGASTDTQYF
cdr3_nt: TGTGCCAGCAGAGTTACTAGCGGAGCTAGCACAGATACGCAGTATTTT

v_call: TRBV12-3/TRBV12-4
clone_size: -
d_call: TRBD1
j_call: TRBJ1-6
cdr3_aa: CASSFDRGSPLHF
cdr3_nt: TGTGCCAGCAGTTTTGACAGGGGTTCACCCCTCCACTTT

v_call: TRBV12-3/TRBV12-4
clone_size: -
d_call: TRBD2
j_call: TRBJ2-3
cdr3_aa: CASSPRYQRLGTSGRFGTQYF
cdr3_nt: TGTGCCAGCAGTCCACGGTATCAGAGACTAGGGACTAGCGGGAGATTCGGTACGCAGTATTTT

v_call: TRBV2
clone_size: few
d_call: TRBD1
j_call: TRBJ1-4
cdr3_aa: CASSGQGAATNEKLFF
cdr3_nt: TGTGCCAGCAGTGGACAGGGGGCCGCAACTAATGAAAAACTGTTTTTT

v_call: TRBV20-1
clone_size: -
d_call: TRBD1
j_call: TRBJ2-5
cdr3_aa: CSARDGTDQETQYF
cdr3_nt: TGCAGTGCTAGAGACGGGACAGACCAAGAGACCCAGTACTTC

v_call: TRBV5-1
clone_size: -
d_call: TRBD2
j_call: TRBJ2-1
cdr3_aa: CASSLSVGLAPGYEQFF
cdr3_nt: TGCGCCAGCAGCTTGTCGGTAGGACTAGCGCCTGGATATGAGCAGTTCTTC

v_call: TRBV7-2
clone_size: -
d_call: -
j_call: TRBJ2-1
cdr3_aa: CASSLATTLDLYNEQFF
cdr3_nt: TGTGCCAGCAGCTTAGCTACCACTCTTGATTTATACAATGAGCAGTTCTTC

v_call: TRBV20-1
clone_size: -
d_call: TRBD1
j_call: TRBJ1-4
cdr3_aa: CSANRGSNEKLLF
cdr3_nt: TGCAGTGCTAACAGGGGTTCTAATGAAAAACTGCTTTTT

v_call: TRBV3-1
clone_size: -
d_call: -
j_call: TRBJ1-1
cdr3_aa: CASSQGADYTEAFF
cdr3_nt: TGTGCCAGCAGCCAAGGGGCGGACTACACTGAAGCTTTCTTT

v_call: TRBV5-6
clone_size: few
d_call: -
j_call: TRBJ2-7
cdr3_aa: CASSWGAENYEQYF
cdr3_nt: TGTGCCAGCAGCTGGGGGGCGGAAAACTACGAGCAGTACTTC

v_call: TRBV27
clone_size: few
d_call: -
j_call: TRBJ2-3
cdr3_aa: CASSFPPPDTQYF
cdr3_nt: TGTGCCAGCAGTTTTCCGCCCCCAGATACGCAGTATTTT

v_call: TRBV2
clone_size: few
d_call: TRBD2
j_call: TRBJ2-1
cdr3_aa: CARRALAGGANEQFF
cdr3_nt: TGTGCCAGAAGAGCTCTAGCGGGGGGTGCAAATGAGCAGTTCTTC

v_call: TRBV18
clone_size: -
d_call: -
j_call: TRBJ1-2
cdr3_aa: CASSPENYGYTF
cdr3_nt: TGTGCCAGCTCACCTGAGAACTATGGCTACACCTTC

v_call: TRBV12-3/TRBV12-4
clone_size: -
d_call: -
j_call: TRBJ1-5
cdr3_aa: CASIRGRDQPQHF
cdr3_nt: TGTGCCAGCATCCGGGGAAGGGATCAGCCCCAGCATTTT

v_call: TRBV27
clone_size: -
d_call: TRBD1
j_call: TRBJ2-3
cdr3_aa: CASNLRTGGRTDTQYF
cdr3_nt: TGTGCCAGCAATCTCCGCACAGGGGGAAGGACAGATACGCAGTATTTT

v_call: TRBV2
clone_size: few
d_call: -
j_call: TRBJ2-4
cdr3_aa: CAGSPRGKRDIQYF
cdr3_nt: TGTGCCGGATCCCCCCGGGGGAAAAGAGACATTCAGTACTTC

v_call: TRBV29-1
clone_size: -
d_call: -
j_call: TRBJ2-5
cdr3_aa: CSVEYQGETQYF
cdr3_nt: TGCAGCGTTGAATACCAGGGAGAGACCCAGTACTTC

v_call: TRBV5-5
clone_size: few
d_call: TRBD2
j_call: TRBJ2-1
cdr3_aa: CASSFWVAGEQFF
cdr3_nt: TGTGCCAGCAGCTTTTGGGTAGCGGGCGAGCAGTTCTTC

v_call: TRBV4-2
clone_size: once
d_call: -
j_call: TRBJ2-4
cdr3_aa: CASSQDWGALNIQYF
cdr3_nt: TGTGCCAGCAGCCAAGACTGGGGTGCATTAAACATTCAGTACTTC

v_call: TRBV11-2
clone_size: -
d_call: -
j_call: TRBJ2-7
cdr3_aa: CASSSWGTYEQYF
cdr3_nt: TGTGCCAGCAGCTCCTGGGGGACCTACGAGCAGTACTTC

v_call: TRBV7-3
clone_size: few
d_call: TRBD1
j_call: TRBJ1-1
cdr3_aa: CASSKSGTGGTEAFF
cdr3_nt: TGTGCCAGCAGCAAATCCGGTACAGGGGGGACTGAAGCTTTCTTT